What follows is one T cell receptor beta chain and its context. As yet, its antigen is unknown. V lost 4 bases, J lost 7 bases, and 10 bases lay in between. From germline, CDR1 is MNHNS and CDR2 SASEGT. The CDR3 totals 12 residues. This sample is part of a study of cytomegalovirus exposure and HLA in healthy donors. Primers: 60 Vbeta forward and 13 Jbeta reverse. The protocol was immunoSEQ multiplex PCR, while the TCRdb copy is restricted to in-frame clones and leaves out a portion. The repertoire holds about 200,000 clones, with more than 80% as singletons. Although they were nominally healthy when sampled, donors likely had unrecorded immune exposures. General study results and limits: The investigators catalogued 164 TCR beta chains as cytomegalovirus-associated. Per a later analysis, 18,000 or so TCR beta sequences showed association with HLA alleles at 0.05 false discovery rate.

The specimen sequenced was PBMCs. The sequence was collected from a man aged 25 to 40 in good health and CMV-seronegative. The chain uses TRBV6-1 and TRBJ1-2; D not certain. The CDR3 nucleotides are TGTGCCAGCAGTGGTGACATCCCTGGCTACACCTTC. Its protein product is CASSGDIPGYTF.